The 24 T cell receptor beta chains in this list originate from one sample, sequenced in a study of blood T cell repertoires in COVID-19. TCRdb's copy holds only in-frame clones and misses some; the assay was immunoSEQ multiplex PCR. Of fewer than 60,000 clones listed, roughly 82% are singletons. The sample consisted of peripheral blood. These receptors originate from a human donor in a cohort sampled during active COVID-19.

V usage is TRBV7-2 and J usage is TRBJ2-3, with 8 bases aligning to TRBD1. Germline lookup yields CDR1 SGHTA and CDR2 FQGNSA. The CDR3 is made up of 15 amino acids. V was clipped by 6 bases and J by 4 bases; unmatched bases: 9. In DNA form, the CDR3 reads TGTGCCAGCAGTAAGACAGGGGAGAGGGCAGATACGCAGTATTTT. Protein product: CASSKTGERADTQYF.

The CDR3 DNA reads as TGTGCCAGCAGCCTACTAGCGGGAGGATTCGATGAGCAGTTCTTC. Amino acid sequence: CASSLLAGGFDEQFF. The genes are TRBV7-6 and TRBJ2-1; TRBD2 agrees at 12 bases. Germline V gives CDR1 SGHVS, CDR2 FNYEAQ. V shed 5 bases and J 8 bases; nucleotides not matched to a gene: 7. The CDR3 runs 15 residues.

This clone came up a few times. The genes are TRBV7-2 and TRBJ2-1; perhaps TRBD2 as D (5 bases). The CDR3 contains 14 residues. Trimming shortened V by 5 bases and J by 4 bases, and 12 bases separated the two germline ends. CDR1 and CDR2 (germline): SGHTA, FQGNSA. This CDR3 reads CASSRGLLYNEQFF. The DNA for the CDR3 is TGTGCCAGCAGCCGCGGACTGTTATACAATGAGCAGTTCTTC.

The chain combines TRBV5-1 with TRBJ2-5; tentatively, D is TRBD1 (7 bases). With 0 bases removed from V and 1 base from J, the gap between germline ends came to 16 bases. The CDR3 loop spans 17 amino acids. The germline CDR1 and CDR2 sequences are SGHRS and YFSETQ. The CDR3 DNA reads as TGCGCCAGCAGCTTGGCCTTCGCAGGGGGGTTCCAAGAGACCCAGTACTTC. Translated, it gives CASSLAFAGGFQETQYF.

This chain links TRBV6-5 with TRBJ1-2, with D possibly matching TRBD1 (5 bases). Germline CDR1 reads MNHEY; CDR2 reads SVGAGI. V was shortened by 10 bases and J by 2 bases, with 14 bases between the two germline ends. The CDR3 contains 13 residues. CDR3 sequence reads: CATQGGSNYGYTF. CDR3 sequence (DNA): TGTGCCACCCAGGGCGGGAGCAACTATGGCTACACCTTC.

The rearrangement joins TRBV5-1 to TRBJ2-7; TRBD2 matches 8 bases. Germline values: CDR1 SGHRS, CDR2 YFSETQ. Trimming at V came to 2 bases and at J to 4 bases, leaving 2 bases not matched to a gene. The CDR3 spans 13 residues. The CDR3 nucleotides are TGCGCCAGCAGCTTCGGGACTAGATACGAGCAGTACTTC. Protein product: CASSFGTRYEQYF.

Remarks on this clone: One junction end does not reproduce the germline sequence, and a read error may be involved. This chain joins TRBV7-7 and TRBJ2-1, with D possibly TRBD1 on 6 matching bases. The CDR3 extends over 16 amino acids. The germline V gene encodes CDR1 SSHAT and CDR2 FNYEAQ (reference sequence). CDR3 amino acids: CASSLGQGSNRAEQFF. For the CDR3, the DNA is TGTGCTAGCAGCTTAGGGCAGGGGTCGAACCGGGCTGAGCAGTTCTTC.

The rearrangement links TRBV10-1 to TRBJ2-1, with 7 bases that match TRBD2. With V trimmed by 0 bases and J by 7 bases, 9 bases remained unmatched. Germline CDR1 and CDR2: WNHNN and SYGVQD (reference sequence). The CDR3 length is 16 residues. CDR3 residues: CASSESSGKGGNEQFF. The DNA for the CDR3 is TGCGCCAGCAGTGAGTCGAGCGGGAAAGGTGGTAATGAGCAGTTCTTC.

The CDR3 DNA is TGTGCCAGCAGACTAGCGGGACGCTCAGATACGCAGTATTTT. Protein: CASRLAGRSDTQYF. The chain has TRBV5-4 and TRBJ2-3; 10 nucleotides match TRBD2. After removal of 5 bases from V and 4 bases from J, the junction contained 4 bases not matched to a gene. This CDR3 contains 14 residues. Per germline, CDR1 SGHNT and CDR2 YYREEE (reference sequence).

The DNA for the CDR3 is TGTGCCGGCAACAGGGTGAACACTGAAGCTTTCTTT. Protein: CAGNRVNTEAFF. The chain carries TRBV30 and TRBJ1-1, with a weak D call TRBD1 (6 bases). V dropped 8 bases and J dropped 0 bases, with 10 bases sitting between them. CDR1 and CDR2 from the germline V gene are GTSNPN and SVGIG (reference sequence). This CDR3 has 12 amino acids.

The chain links TRBV5-1 to TRBJ2-7; 7 bases align to TRBD1. The ends lost 2 bases at V and 1 base at J; junction bases unmatched: 9. This CDR3 has 16 amino acids. From germline, CDR1 is SGHRS and CDR2 YFSETQ. The CDR3 DNA sequence: TGCGCCAGCAGCTTCCCTACAGGGGTTTGGTCCTACGAGCAGTACTTC. Residues: CASSFPTGVWSYEQYF.

The chain couples TRBV7-2 to TRBJ1-3, with TRBD1 as a possible D gene (5 bases). The germline V gene encodes CDR1 SGHTA and CDR2 FQGNSA. This CDR3 has 15 amino acids. V was cut by 3 bases and J by 2 bases, with 11 bases left in between. As DNA, the CDR3 is TGTGCCAGCAGCTTGGGTCGGGGGGCTGGAAACACCATATATTTT. Translating gives CASSLGRGAGNTIYF.

With regard to this clone: Compared with germline, one end of the junction differs, possibly owing to a read error. This chain joins TRBV5-5 and TRBJ2-7; D is unresolved. The CDR3 contains 12 residues. CDR1 and CDR2 (germline): SGHKS, YYEKEE (reference sequence). The CDR3 DNA reads as TGTGCCAGCAGCTTGAACTCCAATACCCCCAACTTC. Residues: CASSLNSNTPNF.

This sequence joins TRBV6-6 and TRBJ1-2; 9 nucleotides match TRBD1. Germline loops: CDR1 MNHNY, CDR2 SVGAGI (reference sequence). There are 15 residues in the CDR3. Trimming at V came to 4 bases and at J to 5 bases, leaving 8 bases not matched to a gene. DNA for the CDR3: TGTGCCAGCAGTTCTCGACAGGGGGAGGTTTATGGCTACACCTTC. It is translated as CASSSRQGEVYGYTF.

The rearrangement links TRBV10-2 to TRBJ2-3; D might be TRBD2 (6 bases). The CDR3 has 15 residues. The V gene's germline CDR1 is WSHSY and CDR2 SAAADI. Trimming shortened V by 2 bases and J by 3 bases, and 12 bases separated the two germline ends. The CDR3 region is CASSERRGGTDTQYF. The CDR3 coding sequence is TGCGCCAGCAGTGAGCGTAGAGGAGGGACAGATACGCAGTATTTT.

The J gene is TRBJ2-1, the V gene TRBV5-4; 7 positions agree with TRBD2. The V gene's germline CDR1 is SGHNT and CDR2 YYREEE (reference sequence). With 4 bases clipped from V and 4 bases from J, the junction kept 8 bases outside the gene matches. The length of the CDR3 is 15 residues. The DNA for the CDR3 is TGTGCCAGCAGCCTGGGGACTACACTATACAATGAGCAGTTCTTC. Its translation: CASSLGTTLYNEQFF.

This clone was picked up a small number of times. This rearrangement joins TRBV5-5 to TRBJ1-2, with 9 bases that match TRBD1. The V and J ends lost 0 bases and 3 bases, in that order; junction bases with no gene match: 9. CDR3 size: 17 residues. The germline gives CDR1 SGHKS, CDR2 YYEKEE (reference sequence). The CDR3: CASSLEGPRDRDYGYTF. In DNA form, the CDR3 reads TGTGCCAGCAGCTTGGAGGGACCCCGGGACAGGGACTATGGCTACACCTTC.

This chain uses TRBV27 with TRBJ2-1, with 14 bases that match TRBD2. The CDR3 totals 17 residues. CDR1 MNHEY and CDR2 SMNVEV come from the germline V gene (reference sequence). Unmatched junction bases numbered 11, after V lost 5 bases and J lost 8 bases. Written as DNA, the CDR3 is TGTGCCAGCAGTGTGTTGGGACTAGCGGGAGCGAGGTATGAGCAGTTCTTC. Its protein product is CASSVLGLAGARYEQFF.

The CDR3 is CASRTGPNYGYTF. The CDR3 bases are TGTGCCAGCAGGACAGGGCCCAACTATGGCTACACCTTC. The rearrangement links TRBV25-1 to TRBJ1-2; 7 positions match TRBD1. The V and J ends lost 6 bases and 2 bases, in that order; junction bases with no gene match: 3. Germline V lookup: CDR1 MGHDK, CDR2 SYGVNS. CDR3 length: 13 residues.

The gene calls are TRBV4-1 and TRBJ2-3; 10 bases align to TRBD2. V was clipped by 3 bases and J by 3 bases; unmatched bases: 3. CDR1 and CDR2 from the germline V gene are MGHRA and YSYEKL. The CDR3 is 15 residues long. In nucleotides, the CDR3 is TGCGCCAGCAGCCAGGCTAGCGGGAGTACAGATACGCAGTATTTT. Protein: CASSQASGSTDTQYF.

This chain uses TRBV6-6 with TRBJ1-1; D ambiguous. V was clipped by 6 bases and J by 5 bases, with 10 bases between them. CDR1 is MNHNY, CDR2 SVGAGI, per germline (reference sequence). This CDR3 has 12 residues. DNA of the CDR3: TGTGCCAGCAGCCGACCTCGGACTGAAGCTTTCTTT. Amino acid sequence: CASSRPRTEAFF.

This chain connects TRBV6-6 to TRBJ1-6; possibly TRBD1 for D (6 bases). The CDR3 consists of 14 residues. V lost 2 bases, J lost 16 bases, and 18 bases lay in between. Germline V lookup: CDR1 MNHNY, CDR2 SVGAGI (reference sequence). The CDR3 here is CASSYGGTPIELHF. The CDR3 DNA reads TGTGCCAGCAGTTACGGGGGCACGCCTATAGAGCTCCACTTT.

V is TRBV7-2 and J is TRBJ2-7, with a tentative D call TRBD2 (7 bases). Germline assignment: CDR1 SGHTA and CDR2 FQGNSA. The CDR3 loop spans 15 amino acids. V lost 1 base and J lost 4, with 14 bases in between. The CDR3 spells CASSLGGGPVYEQYF. CDR3 nucleotide sequence: TGTGCCAGCAGCTTAGGGGGGGGCCCTGTATACGAGCAGTACTTC.

The V and J genes are TRBV5-1 and TRBJ2-1; 9 bases line up with TRBD2. From germline, CDR1 is SGHRS and CDR2 YFSETQ. The CDR3 totals 15 residues. V trimming: 4 bases; J trimming: 9 bases; junction bases outside the gene matches: 11. As DNA, the CDR3 is TGCGCCAGCAGCGCCTTACTTAGCGGGAGAAGTGAGCAGTTCTTC. It is translated as CASSALLSGRSEQFF. Together with reference TRBV5-1 and TRBJ2-1, the CDR3 gives the full variable domain: KAGVTQTPRYLIKTRGQQVTLSCSPISGHRSVSWYQQTPGQGLQFLFEYFSETQRNKGNFPGRFSGRQFSNSRSEMNVSTLELGDSALYLCASSALLSGRSEQFFGPGTRLTVL.